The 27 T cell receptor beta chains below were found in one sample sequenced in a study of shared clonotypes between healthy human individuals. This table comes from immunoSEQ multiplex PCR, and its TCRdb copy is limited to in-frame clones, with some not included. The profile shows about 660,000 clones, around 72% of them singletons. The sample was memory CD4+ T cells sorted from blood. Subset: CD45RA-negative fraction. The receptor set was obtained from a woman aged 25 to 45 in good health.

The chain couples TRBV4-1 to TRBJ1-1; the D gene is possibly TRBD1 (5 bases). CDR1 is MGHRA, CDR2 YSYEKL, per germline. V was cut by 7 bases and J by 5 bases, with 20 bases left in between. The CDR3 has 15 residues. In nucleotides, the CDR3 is TGCGCCAGCACCCCTGCGGGACCTAGAGGGACTGAAGCTTTCTTT. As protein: CASTPAGPRGTEAFF.

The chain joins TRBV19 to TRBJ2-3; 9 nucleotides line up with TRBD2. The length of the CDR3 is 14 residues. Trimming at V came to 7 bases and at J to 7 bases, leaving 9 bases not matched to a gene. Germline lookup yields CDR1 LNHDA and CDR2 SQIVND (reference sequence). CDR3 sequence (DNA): TGTGCCAGTACCGTCCGTAGCGGGAGCAATACGCAGTATTTT. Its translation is CASTVRSGSNTQYF.

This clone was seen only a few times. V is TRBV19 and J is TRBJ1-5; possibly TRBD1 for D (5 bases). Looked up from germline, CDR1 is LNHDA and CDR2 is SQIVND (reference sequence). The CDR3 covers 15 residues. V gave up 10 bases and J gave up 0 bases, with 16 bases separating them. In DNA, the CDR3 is TGTGCCACCAGGGCCCAGCAAGATAGCAATCAGCCCCAGCATTTT. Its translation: CATRAQQDSNQPQHF.

CDR3 sequence (DNA): TGTGCCAGTAGTATAGCACTGAGGGGCGGTAGCACAGATACGCAGTATTTT. Amino acids: CASSIALRGGSTDTQYF. The rearrangement uses TRBV19 and TRBJ2-3; D is tentatively TRBD1 or TRBD2 (5 bases each). The V end was cut by 1 base, the J end by 0 bases, with 14 bases between. Germline-derived CDR1 and CDR2 are LNHDA and SQIVND (reference sequence). CDR3 length equals 17 residues.

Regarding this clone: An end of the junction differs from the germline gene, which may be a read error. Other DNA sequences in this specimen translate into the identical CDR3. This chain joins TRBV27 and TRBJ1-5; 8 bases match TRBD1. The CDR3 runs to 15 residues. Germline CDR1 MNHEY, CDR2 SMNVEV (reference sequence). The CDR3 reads CASRKGQEYNQPQHF. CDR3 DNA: TGCGCCAGCAGGAAGGGACAGGAGTACAATCAGCCCCAGCATTTT.

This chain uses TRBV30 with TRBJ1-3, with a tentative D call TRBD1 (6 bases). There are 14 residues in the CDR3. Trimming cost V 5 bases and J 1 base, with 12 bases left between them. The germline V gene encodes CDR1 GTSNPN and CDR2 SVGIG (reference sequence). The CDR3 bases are TGTGCCTGGGGATCAGGGGCTTCTGGAAACACCATATATTTT. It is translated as CAWGSGASGNTIYF.

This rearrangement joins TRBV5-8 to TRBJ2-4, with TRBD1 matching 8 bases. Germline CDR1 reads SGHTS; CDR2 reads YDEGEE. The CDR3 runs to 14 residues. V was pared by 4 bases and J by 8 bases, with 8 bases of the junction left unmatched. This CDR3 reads CASSPRTGNDIQYF. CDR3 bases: TGTGCCAGCAGCCCTAGGACAGGGAATGACATTCAGTACTTC.

The CDR3 loop reads CASRIQRTGEAGELFF. The CDR3 bases are TGTGCCAGCAGGATCCAAAGGACAGGGGAAGCCGGGGAGCTGTTTTTT. The V and J genes are TRBV2 and TRBJ2-2, with TRBD1 identical over 9 bases. CDR3 length equals 16 residues. Germline loops: CDR1 SNHLY, CDR2 FYNNEI. Trimming at V came to 6 bases and at J to 6 bases, leaving 11 bases not matched to a gene.

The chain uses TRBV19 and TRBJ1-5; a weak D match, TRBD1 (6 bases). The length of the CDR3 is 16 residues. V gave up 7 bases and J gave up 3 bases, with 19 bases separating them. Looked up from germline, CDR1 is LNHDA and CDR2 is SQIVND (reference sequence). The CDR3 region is CASMAGRGDTNQPQHF. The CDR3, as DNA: TGTGCCAGTATGGCTGGCCGGGGGGACACCAATCAGCCCCAGCATTTT.

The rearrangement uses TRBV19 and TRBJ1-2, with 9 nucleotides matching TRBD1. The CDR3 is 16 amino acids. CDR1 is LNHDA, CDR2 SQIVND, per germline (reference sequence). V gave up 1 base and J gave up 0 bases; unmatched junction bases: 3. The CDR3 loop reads CASSIARTGANYGYTF. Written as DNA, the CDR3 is TGTGCCAGTAGTATAGCCCGGACAGGGGCTAACTATGGCTACACCTTC.

CDR3 in DNA: TGTGCCAGCAGCTTGGCCCGGGGGACTTCCTACGAGCAGTACTTC. Protein: CASSLARGTSYEQYF. This chain joins TRBV5-4 and TRBJ2-7, with a tentative D call TRBD2 (6 bases). There are 15 residues in the CDR3. Deletions cut 0 bases from V and 1 base from J, with 11 bases between. The germline V gene encodes CDR1 SGHNT and CDR2 YYREEE (reference sequence).

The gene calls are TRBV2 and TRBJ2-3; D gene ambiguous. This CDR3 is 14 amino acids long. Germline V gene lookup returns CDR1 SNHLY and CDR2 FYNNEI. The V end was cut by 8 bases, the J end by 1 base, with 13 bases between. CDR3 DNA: TGTGCCAGCGCCCGGGCCCTAGGCACAGATACGCAGTATTTT. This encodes CASARALGTDTQYF.

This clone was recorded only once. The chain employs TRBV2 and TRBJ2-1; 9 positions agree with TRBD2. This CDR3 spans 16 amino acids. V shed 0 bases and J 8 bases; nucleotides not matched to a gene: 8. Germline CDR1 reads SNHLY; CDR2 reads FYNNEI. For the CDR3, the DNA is TGTGCCAGCAGTGAAGCGAGTAGCGGGAGTAAGGATGAGCAGTTCTTC. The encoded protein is CASSEASSGSKDEQFF.

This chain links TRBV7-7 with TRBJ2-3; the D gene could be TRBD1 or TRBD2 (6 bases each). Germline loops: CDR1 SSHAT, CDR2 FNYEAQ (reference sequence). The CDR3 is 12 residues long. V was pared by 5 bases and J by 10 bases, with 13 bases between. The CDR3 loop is CASSPEEGAQYF. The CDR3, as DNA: TGTGCCAGCAGCCCCGAGGAGGGGGCGCAGTATTTT.

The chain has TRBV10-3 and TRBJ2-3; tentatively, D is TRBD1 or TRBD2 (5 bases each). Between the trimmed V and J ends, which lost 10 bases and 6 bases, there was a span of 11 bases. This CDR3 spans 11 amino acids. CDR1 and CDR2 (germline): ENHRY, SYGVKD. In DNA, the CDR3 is TGTGCCACCGGTCGGGGCGATACGCAGTATTTT. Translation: CATGRGDTQYF.

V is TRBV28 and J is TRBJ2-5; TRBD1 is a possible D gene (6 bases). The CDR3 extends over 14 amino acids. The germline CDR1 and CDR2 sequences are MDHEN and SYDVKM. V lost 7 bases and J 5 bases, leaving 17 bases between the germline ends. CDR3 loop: CASMETGPGETQYF. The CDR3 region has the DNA TGTGCCAGCATGGAGACAGGCCCTGGGGAGACCCAGTACTTC.

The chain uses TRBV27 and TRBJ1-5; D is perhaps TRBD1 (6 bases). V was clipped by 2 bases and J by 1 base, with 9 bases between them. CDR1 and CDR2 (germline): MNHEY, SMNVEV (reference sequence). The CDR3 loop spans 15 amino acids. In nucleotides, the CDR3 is TGTGCCAGCAGTTTAGGAAGGGGGAGCAATCAGCCCCAGCATTTT. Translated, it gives CASSLGRGSNQPQHF.

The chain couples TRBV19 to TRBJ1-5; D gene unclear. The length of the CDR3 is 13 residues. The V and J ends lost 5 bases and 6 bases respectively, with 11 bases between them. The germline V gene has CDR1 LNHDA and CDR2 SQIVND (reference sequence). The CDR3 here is CASSGPYSQPQHF. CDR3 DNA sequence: TGTGCCAGTAGTGGACCGTATTCTCAGCCCCAGCATTTT.

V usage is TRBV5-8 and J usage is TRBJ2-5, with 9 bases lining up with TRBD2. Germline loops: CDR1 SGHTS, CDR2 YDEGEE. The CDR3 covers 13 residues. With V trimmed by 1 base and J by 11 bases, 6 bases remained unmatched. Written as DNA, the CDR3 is TGTGCCAGCAGCTTGCGGTCTAGCGGGGTGCAGTACTTC. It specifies CASSLRSSGVQYF.

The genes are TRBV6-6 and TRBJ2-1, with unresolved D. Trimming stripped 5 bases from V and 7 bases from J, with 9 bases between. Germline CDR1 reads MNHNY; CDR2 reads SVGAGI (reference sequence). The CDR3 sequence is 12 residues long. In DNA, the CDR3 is TGTGCCAGCAGTCCACGAAAGAATGAGCAGTTCTTC. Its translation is CASSPRKNEQFF.

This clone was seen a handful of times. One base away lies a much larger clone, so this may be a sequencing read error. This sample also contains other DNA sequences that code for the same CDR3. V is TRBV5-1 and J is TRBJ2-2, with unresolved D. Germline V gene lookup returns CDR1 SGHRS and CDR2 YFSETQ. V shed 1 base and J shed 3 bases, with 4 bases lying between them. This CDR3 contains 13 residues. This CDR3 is CASSLTDTGELFF. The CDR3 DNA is TGCGCCAGCAGCTTGACCGACACCGGGGAGCTGTTTTTT.

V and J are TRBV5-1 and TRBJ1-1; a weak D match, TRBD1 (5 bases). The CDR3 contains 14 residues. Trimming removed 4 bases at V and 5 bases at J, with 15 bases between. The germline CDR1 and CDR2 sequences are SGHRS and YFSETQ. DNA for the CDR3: TGCGCCAGCAGCACGACGGGGACGGGGACTGAAGCTTTCTTT. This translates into CASSTTGTGTEAFF.

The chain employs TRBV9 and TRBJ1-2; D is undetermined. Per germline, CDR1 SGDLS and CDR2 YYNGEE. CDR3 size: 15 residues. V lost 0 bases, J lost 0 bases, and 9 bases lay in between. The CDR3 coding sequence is TGTGCCAGCAGCGTAGCTACAGCTTCTAACTATGGCTACACCTTC. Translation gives CASSVATASNYGYTF.

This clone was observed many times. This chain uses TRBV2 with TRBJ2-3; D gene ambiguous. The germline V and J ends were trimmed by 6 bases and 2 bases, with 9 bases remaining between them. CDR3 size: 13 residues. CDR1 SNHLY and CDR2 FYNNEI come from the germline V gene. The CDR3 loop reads CASSADYTDTQYF. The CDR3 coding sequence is TGTGCCAGCAGCGCCGATTACACAGATACGCAGTATTTT. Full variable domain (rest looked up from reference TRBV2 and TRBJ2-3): EPEVTQTPSHQVTQMGQEVILRCVPISNHLYFYWYRQILGQKVEFLVSFYNNEISEKSEIFDDQFSVERPDGSNFTLKIRSTKLEDSAMYFCASSADYTDTQYFGPGTRLTVL.

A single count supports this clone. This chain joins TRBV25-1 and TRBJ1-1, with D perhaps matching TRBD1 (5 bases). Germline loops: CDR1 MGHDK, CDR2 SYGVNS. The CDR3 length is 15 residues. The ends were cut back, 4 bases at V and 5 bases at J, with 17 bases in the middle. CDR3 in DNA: TGTGCCAGCAGTGGGGCCTGGAGGGGTGGAACTGAAGCTTTCTTT. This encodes CASSGAWRGGTEAFF. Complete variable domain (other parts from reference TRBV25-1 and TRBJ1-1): EADIYQTPRYLVIGTGKKITLECSQTMGHDKMYWYQQDPGMELHLIHYSYGVNSTEKGDLSSESTVSRIRTEHFPLTLESARPSHTSQYLCASSGAWRGGTEAFFGQGTRLTVV.

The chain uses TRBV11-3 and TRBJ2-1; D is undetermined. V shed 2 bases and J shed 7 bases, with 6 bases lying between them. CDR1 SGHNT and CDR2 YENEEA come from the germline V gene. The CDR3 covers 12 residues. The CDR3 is CASSLLGNEQFF. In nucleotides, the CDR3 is TGTGCCAGCAGCTTACTGGGAAATGAGCAGTTCTTC.

For the CDR3, the DNA is TGTGCCAGCAGTAGTTTCGTCGCTCGTGCGGGATTTTTCTATAGCAATCAGCCCCAGCATTTT. Its protein is CASSSFVARAGFFYSNQPQHF. This chain uses TRBV2 with TRBJ1-5, with unresolved D. Germline lookup yields CDR1 SNHLY and CDR2 FYNNEI. The CDR3 is 21 amino acids. Trimming removed 5 bases from V and 0 bases from J, with 29 bases in between.